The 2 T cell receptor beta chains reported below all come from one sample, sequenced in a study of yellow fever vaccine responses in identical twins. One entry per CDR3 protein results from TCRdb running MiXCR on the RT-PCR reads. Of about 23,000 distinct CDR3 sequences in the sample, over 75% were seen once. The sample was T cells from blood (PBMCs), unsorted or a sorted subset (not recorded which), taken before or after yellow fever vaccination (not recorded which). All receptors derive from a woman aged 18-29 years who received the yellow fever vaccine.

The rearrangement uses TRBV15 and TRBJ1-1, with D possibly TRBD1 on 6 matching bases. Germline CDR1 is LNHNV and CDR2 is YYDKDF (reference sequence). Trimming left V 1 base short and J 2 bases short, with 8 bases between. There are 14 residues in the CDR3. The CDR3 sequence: CATSRVDRNTEAFF. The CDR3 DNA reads TGTGCCACCAGCAGAGTGGACAGAAACACTGAAGCTTTCTTT.

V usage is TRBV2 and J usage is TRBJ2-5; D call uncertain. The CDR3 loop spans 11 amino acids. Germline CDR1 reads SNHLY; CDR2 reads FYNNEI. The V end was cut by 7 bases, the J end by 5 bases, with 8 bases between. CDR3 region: CASKGRETQYF. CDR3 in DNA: TGTGCCAGCAAGGGTCGGGAGACCCAGTACTTC.